This is a list of T cell receptor beta chains from one sample in a study of blood T cell repertoires in COVID-19. The data were produced by immunoSEQ multiplex PCR, yet TCRdb's version contains in-frame clones alone and is incomplete. Among roughly 150,000 clones listed, 84% were seen once. The sample was peripheral blood. The origin of the receptors is a woman older than 75 with COVID-19, enrolled during active disease. Both conserved end residues are part of each CDR3. D genes are given only for firm matches. The size of a clone is reported for some rows only, either as once, few or many, or as a class for expanded clones.

len: 17; d_gene: NA; abundance: NA; j_gene: TRBJ1-4; v_gene: TRBV28; CDR3aa: CASSLFRGYATNEKLFF; CDR3nt: TGTGCCAGCAGTTTATTTAGGGGTTATGCAACTAATGAAAAACTGTTTTTT
len: 14; d_gene: NA; abundance: NA; j_gene: TRBJ2-1; v_gene: TRBV30; CDR3aa: CAWSQGTTYNEQFF; CDR3nt: TGTGCCTGGAGTCAGGGTACTACCTACAATGAGCAGTTCTTC
len: 15; d_gene: TRBD1; abundance: NA; j_gene: TRBJ2-6; v_gene: TRBV6-5; CDR3aa: CASSWDRAGANVLTF; CDR3nt: TGTGCCAGCAGTTGGGACAGGGCTGGGGCCAACGTCCTGACTTTC
len: 12; d_gene: NA; abundance: once; j_gene: TRBJ2-1; v_gene: TRBV5-1; CDR3aa: CASSLVRNEQFF; CDR3nt: TGCGCCAGCAGCTTGGTCCGGAATGAGCAGTTCTTC
len: 16; d_gene: TRBD2; abundance: NA; j_gene: TRBJ2-1; v_gene: TRBV5-1; CDR3aa: CASTPGPGLGYNEQFF; CDR3nt: TGCGCCAGCACCCCCGGTCCGGGACTAGGTTACAATGAGCAGTTCTTC
len: 16; d_gene: TRBD1; abundance: NA; j_gene: TRBJ2-7; v_gene: TRBV30; CDR3aa: CAWSGAGTGGSYEQYF; CDR3nt: TGTGCCTGGAGTGGTGCGGGGACAGGGGGCTCCTACGAGCAGTACTTC
len: 15; d_gene: NA; abundance: NA; j_gene: TRBJ2-1; v_gene: TRBV29-1; CDR3aa: CSVLGAAGFNNEQFF; CDR3nt: TGCAGCGTTTTGGGGGCGGCAGGGTTCAACAATGAGCAGTTCTTC
len: 16; d_gene: TRBD2; abundance: NA; j_gene: TRBJ2-2; v_gene: TRBV7-2; CDR3aa: CASSSRGLAVTGELFF; CDR3nt: TGTGCCAGCAGCTCAAGGGGACTAGCGGTCACCGGGGAGCTGTTTTTT
len: 13; d_gene: NA; abundance: NA; j_gene: TRBJ1-3; v_gene: TRBV30; CDR3aa: CAWSVTTGNTIYF; CDR3nt: TGTGCCTGGAGTGTAACAACTGGAAACACCATATATTTT
len: 15; d_gene: NA; abundance: NA; j_gene: TRBJ1-5; v_gene: TRBV18; CDR3aa: CASSRYGQGNQPQHF; CDR3nt: TGTGCCAGCTCACGCTACGGACAAGGCAATCAGCCCCAGCATTTT
len: 16; d_gene: NA; abundance: once; j_gene: TRBJ1-6; v_gene: TRBV30; CDR3aa: CAWMWGGATYNSPLHF; CDR3nt: TGTGCCTGGATGTGGGGGGGCGCAACCTATAATTCACCCCTCCACTTT
len: 16; d_gene: NA; abundance: NA; j_gene: TRBJ1-5; v_gene: TRBV6-2/TRBV6-3; CDR3aa: CASSPRQAHSNQPQHF; CDR3nt: TGTGCCAGCAGCCCCCGACAGGCCCATAGCAATCAGCCCCAGCATTTT
len: 14; d_gene: TRBD1; abundance: NA; j_gene: TRBJ1-4; v_gene: TRBV2; CDR3aa: CASTRKGAGEKLFF; CDR3nt: TGTGCCAGCACTCGAAAGGGGGCTGGTGAAAAACTGTTTTTT
len: 14; d_gene: NA; abundance: NA; j_gene: TRBJ1-4; v_gene: TRBV7-6; CDR3aa: CASSRGELVEKLFF; CDR3nt: TGTGCCAGCAGCCGCGGGGAATTGGTAGAAAAACTGTTTTTT
len: 16; d_gene: TRBD2; abundance: NA; j_gene: TRBJ2-1; v_gene: TRBV7-3; CDR3aa: CASSLLVGGLAGEQFF; CDR3nt: TGTGCCAGCAGCTTATTAGTCGGGGGACTAGCGGGTGAGCAGTTCTTC
len: 17; d_gene: NA; abundance: NA; j_gene: TRBJ2-1; v_gene: TRBV7-9; CDR3aa: CASSFGLASVGYNEQFF; CDR3nt: TGTGCCAGCAGCTTCGGCTTGGCTAGCGTTGGCTACAATGAGCAGTTCTTC
len: 11; d_gene: NA; abundance: NA; j_gene: TRBJ2-1; v_gene: TRBV7-8; CDR3aa: CASSSQGTQFF; CDR3nt: TGTGCCAGCAGCTCACAGGGAACGCAGTTCTTC
len: 14; d_gene: TRBD1; abundance: NA; j_gene: TRBJ1-2; v_gene: TRBV6-6; CDR3aa: CASSLVGQGSGYTF; CDR3nt: TGTGCCAGCAGTTTAGTGGGACAGGGGAGCGGCTACACCTTC
len: 18; d_gene: TRBD2; abundance: NA; j_gene: TRBJ2-3; v_gene: TRBV3-1/TRBV3-2; CDR3aa: CASSQATSGRALADTQYF; CDR3nt: TGTGCCAGCAGCCAAGCTACTAGCGGGAGGGCCTTAGCAGATACGCAGTATTTT
len: 13; d_gene: NA; abundance: once; j_gene: TRBJ1-5; v_gene: TRBV19; CDR3aa: CASTPGSNQPQHF; CDR3nt: TGTGCCAGTACCCCGGGGAGCAATCAGCCCCAGCATTTT
len: 13; d_gene: NA; abundance: few; j_gene: TRBJ2-7; v_gene: TRBV30; CDR3aa: CAWARNRDYEQYF; CDR3nt: TGTGCCTGGGCACGAAACAGGGACTACGAGCAGTACTTC
len: 14; d_gene: TRBD1; abundance: NA; j_gene: TRBJ2-3; v_gene: TRBV29-1; CDR3aa: CSVEGQVISDTQYF; CDR3nt: TGCAGCGTCGAAGGACAGGTTATTTCAGATACGCAGTATTTT
len: 17; d_gene: NA; abundance: NA; j_gene: TRBJ2-6; v_gene: TRBV29-1; CDR3aa: CSVDAGSQGSGANVLTF; CDR3nt: TGCAGCGTTGACGCAGGCTCCCAGGGCTCTGGGGCCAACGTCCTGACTTTC
len: 14; d_gene: TRBD1; abundance: NA; j_gene: TRBJ2-3; v_gene: TRBV3-1/TRBV3-2; CDR3aa: CASSQGTGGRGQYF; CDR3nt: TGTGCCAGCAGCCAAGGGACAGGGGGCAGGGGGCAGTATTTT
len: 17; d_gene: TRBD1; abundance: once; j_gene: TRBJ2-3; v_gene: TRBV3-1/TRBV3-2; CDR3aa: CASSQGTTGGGWDTQYF; CDR3nt: TGTGCCAGCAGCCAAGGGACGACAGGGGGCGGGTGGGATACGCAGTATTTT
len: 15; d_gene: TRBD1; abundance: NA; j_gene: TRBJ1-6; v_gene: TRBV7-3; CDR3aa: CASSTGTGISSPLHF; CDR3nt: TGTGCCAGCAGCACAGGGACAGGAATCTCCTCACCCCTCCACTTT
len: 15; d_gene: NA; abundance: NA; j_gene: TRBJ1-3; v_gene: TRBV15; CDR3aa: CATSRDRVSGNTIYF; CDR3nt: TGTGCCACCAGCAGAGACCGGGTCTCTGGAAACACCATATATTTT
len: 15; d_gene: TRBD1; abundance: NA; j_gene: TRBJ1-5; v_gene: TRBV6-1; CDR3aa: CASSDQDRVHQPQHF; CDR3nt: TGTGCCAGCAGTGACCAAGACAGGGTACATCAGCCCCAGCATTTT
len: 19; d_gene: TRBD1; abundance: NA; j_gene: TRBJ2-2; v_gene: TRBV4-3; CDR3aa: CASSQVPAHIGQESGELFF; CDR3nt: TGCGCCAGCAGCCAAGTCCCCGCTCACATCGGACAGGAAAGTGGGGAGCTGTTTTTT
len: 14; d_gene: TRBD1; abundance: NA; j_gene: TRBJ2-7; v_gene: TRBV5-1; CDR3aa: CASSKSTGPYEQYF; CDR3nt: TGCGCCAGCAGCAAATCGACAGGGCCCTACGAGCAGTACTTC
len: 17; d_gene: TRBD2; abundance: NA; j_gene: TRBJ2-3; v_gene: TRBV5-1; CDR3aa: CASSLASGRPHTDTQYF; CDR3nt: TGCGCCAGCAGCTTGGCTAGCGGGCGACCCCACACAGATACGCAGTATTTT
len: 17; d_gene: TRBD2; abundance: NA; j_gene: TRBJ2-1; v_gene: TRBV15; CDR3aa: CATSRDTSGDSYNEQFF; CDR3nt: TGTGCCACCAGCAGAGATACGAGCGGGGACTCCTACAATGAGCAGTTCTTC
len: 16; d_gene: NA; abundance: few; j_gene: TRBJ1-5; v_gene: TRBV28; CDR3aa: CASSRRDGYSNQPQHF; CDR3nt: TGTGCCAGCAGTCGGCGGGACGGTTATAGCAATCAGCCCCAGCATTTT
len: 11; d_gene: NA; abundance: NA; j_gene: TRBJ2-5; v_gene: TRBV5-1; CDR3aa: CASSTQETQYF; CDR3nt: TGCGCCAGCAGCACACAAGAGACCCAGTACTTC
len: 13; d_gene: NA; abundance: NA; j_gene: TRBJ2-7; v_gene: TRBV28; CDR3aa: CASRQGSFYEQYF; CDR3nt: TGTGCCAGCAGGCAGGGGTCTTTCTACGAGCAGTACTTC
len: 14; d_gene: NA; abundance: NA; j_gene: TRBJ1-2; v_gene: TRBV6-5; CDR3aa: CASSYSMTVYGYTF; CDR3nt: TGTGCCAGCAGTTACTCAATGACAGTCTATGGCTACACCTTC
len: 16; d_gene: TRBD1; abundance: NA; j_gene: TRBJ2-1; v_gene: TRBV5-4; CDR3aa: CASRVGGDRLYNEQFF; CDR3nt: TGTGCCAGCAGAGTGGGTGGGGACAGGCTGTACAATGAGCAGTTCTTC
len: 15; d_gene: TRBD1; abundance: NA; j_gene: TRBJ1-5; v_gene: TRBV5-1; CDR3aa: CASSIGTGNWQPQHF; CDR3nt: TGCGCCAGCAGCATCGGGACAGGCAATTGGCAGCCCCAGCATTTT
len: 13; d_gene: NA; abundance: NA; j_gene: TRBJ1-2; v_gene: TRBV11-2; CDR3aa: CASSLGTEYGYTF; CDR3nt: TGTGCCAGCAGCTTAGGGACAGAGTATGGCTACACCTTC
len: 15; d_gene: TRBD2; abundance: NA; j_gene: TRBJ2-5; v_gene: TRBV19; CDR3aa: CASSGLAGVGETQYF; CDR3nt: TGTGCCAGTAGCGGACTAGCGGGAGTTGGTGAGACCCAGTACTTC
len: 13; d_gene: TRBD1; abundance: NA; j_gene: TRBJ1-2; v_gene: TRBV7-2; CDR3aa: CASSLETGSGYTF; CDR3nt: TGTGCCAGCAGCTTAGAGACAGGGTCCGGCTACACCTTC
len: 18; d_gene: NA; abundance: NA; j_gene: TRBJ1-4; v_gene: TRBV5-8; CDR3aa: CASTPDSGPPRANEKLFF; CDR3nt: TGTGCCAGCACCCCGGACAGTGGCCCTCCTAGAGCGAATGAAAAACTGTTTTTT
len: 15; d_gene: NA; abundance: NA; j_gene: TRBJ1-2; v_gene: TRBV4-1; CDR3aa: CASSQVAGKRGGYTF; CDR3nt: TGCGCCAGCAGCCAAGTGGCAGGGAAGAGGGGGGGCTACACCTTC
len: 18; d_gene: TRBD1; abundance: NA; j_gene: TRBJ1-6; v_gene: TRBV4-1; CDR3aa: CASSQEGGQGLNNSPLHF; CDR3nt: TGCGCCAGCAGCCAAGAAGGGGGACAGGGGTTAAATAATTCACCCCTCCACTTT
len: 12; d_gene: NA; abundance: NA; j_gene: TRBJ1-1; v_gene: TRBV9; CDR3aa: CASSGTDRQAFF; CDR3nt: TGTGCCAGCAGCGGGACGGACAGACAAGCTTTCTTT
len: 15; d_gene: NA; abundance: NA; j_gene: TRBJ1-5; v_gene: TRBV28; CDR3aa: CASSSRGTSNQPQHF; CDR3nt: TGTGCCAGCAGTTCCAGGGGCACGAGCAATCAGCCCCAGCATTTT
len: 14; d_gene: TRBD1; abundance: few; j_gene: TRBJ1-1; v_gene: TRBV27; CDR3aa: CASSGGQPNTEAFF; CDR3nt: TGTGCCAGCAGCGGGGGACAGCCGAACACTGAAGCTTTCTTT
len: 14; d_gene: TRBD2; abundance: NA; j_gene: TRBJ2-7; v_gene: TRBV18; CDR3aa: CASSPPGGTYEQYF; CDR3nt: TGTGCCAGCTCACCACCGGGGGGGACCTACGAGCAGTACTTC
len: 16; d_gene: TRBD1; abundance: NA; j_gene: TRBJ2-2; v_gene: TRBV5-4; CDR3aa: CASSLGQGANTGELFF; CDR3nt: TGTGCCAGCAGCTTGGGACAGGGGGCTAACACCGGGGAGCTGTTTTTT
len: 16; d_gene: NA; abundance: NA; j_gene: TRBJ1-6; v_gene: TRBV5-4; CDR3aa: CASSSGGVGGPLALHF; CDR3nt: TGTGCCAGCAGCTCAGGTGGCGTGGGGGGGCCTCTAGCCCTCCACTTT
len: 15; d_gene: TRBD2; abundance: NA; j_gene: TRBJ2-7; v_gene: TRBV7-3; CDR3aa: CASSWGLAGDNEQYF; CDR3nt: TGTGCCAGCAGCTGGGGACTAGCGGGAGACAACGAGCAGTACTTC
len: 13; d_gene: TRBD1; abundance: NA; j_gene: TRBJ2-7; v_gene: TRBV27; CDR3aa: CASSTGGTYEQYF; CDR3nt: TGTGCCAGCAGCACAGGGGGCACCTACGAGCAGTACTTC
len: 13; d_gene: NA; abundance: NA; j_gene: TRBJ1-2; v_gene: TRBV10-2; CDR3aa: CASSEAGSYGYTF; CDR3nt: TGCGCCAGCAGTGAAGCCGGTTCCTATGGCTACACCTTC
len: 14; d_gene: TRBD2; abundance: few; j_gene: TRBJ2-3; v_gene: TRBV27; CDR3aa: CASSLIAGEGAQYF; CDR3nt: TGTGCCAGCAGTTTAATAGCGGGAGAAGGGGCGCAGTATTTT
len: 15; d_gene: NA; abundance: NA; j_gene: TRBJ2-1; v_gene: TRBV7-2; CDR3aa: CASSIERGSYNEQFF; CDR3nt: TGTGCCAGCAGCATAGAACGCGGTTCCTACAATGAGCAGTTCTTC